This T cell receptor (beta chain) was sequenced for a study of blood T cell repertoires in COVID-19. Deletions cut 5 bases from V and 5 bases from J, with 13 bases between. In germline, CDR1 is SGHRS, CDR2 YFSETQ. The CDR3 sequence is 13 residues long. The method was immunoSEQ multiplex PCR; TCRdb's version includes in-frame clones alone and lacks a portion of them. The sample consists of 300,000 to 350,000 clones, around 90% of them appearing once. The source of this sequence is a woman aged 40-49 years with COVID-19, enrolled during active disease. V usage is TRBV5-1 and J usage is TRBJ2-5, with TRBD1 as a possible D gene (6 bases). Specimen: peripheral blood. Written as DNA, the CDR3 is TGCGCCAGCAGTCCAGGGGTAGGGGAGACCCAGTACTTC. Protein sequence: CASSPGVGETQYF.